This TCR beta chain was sequenced during a study of cytomegalovirus exposure and HLA in healthy donors. Each of the donors was a healthy bone marrow donor. Vbeta (60) and Jbeta (13) primers were used in the PCR. Assay: immunoSEQ multiplex PCR; the TCRdb copy retains only in-frame clones and omits some. Found here are roughly 200,000 clones, around 84% of them singletons; the top ten hold 1.5% to 2%. General observations from the study: Later examination showed HLA-associated TCR beta chains had greater clonal expansion than equally common others. Specificity for CMV antigens was confirmed in vitro for a few of the CMV-associated chains. Of the V segments, some could not be distinguished, including TRBV6-2 and TRBV6-3, and were excluded.

A single count supports this clone. As yet, its antigen is unknown. The trim removed 1 base at V and 2 bases at J, leaving 11 bases unmatched. Germline lookup yields CDR1 KGHSH and CDR2 LQKENI. There are 18 residues in the CDR3. This sequence originates from a woman younger than 30 in good health and CMV-seronegative. The sample taken for sequencing was PBMCs. The chain links TRBV18 to TRBJ2-7, with TRBD2 matching 10 bases. CDR3 amino acids: CASSPQLAGGLNPYEQYF. The CDR3 coding sequence is TGTGCCAGCTCACCACAGTTAGCGGGAGGTCTTAACCCCTACGAGCAGTACTTC.